These 8 T cell receptor beta chains came from one sample sequenced in a study of Graves' ophthalmopathy and Graves' hyperthyroidism. Amplification of the TCR beta CDR3 regions used RNA transcripts (as template). Second-round multiplex PCR came after first-round RT-PCR with HTBI primers. MiXCR, run by TCRdb on the multiplex PCR reads, gives a single entry per CDR3 protein. This sample yields under 350,000 distinct CDR3 sequences, of which 17% are seen a single time; roughly an eighth belongs to the top ten. Sequenced sample: peripheral blood. These receptor sequences come from an adult man with Graves' ophthalmopathy.

This clonotype has at least ten counts. CDR3 residues: CASSLSDGRSGANVLTF. In DNA, the CDR3 is TGTGCCAGCAGTTTATCTGACGGACGCTCTGGGGCCAACGTCCTGACTTTC. V and J are TRBV28 and TRBJ2-6; D is unclear. Germline V gene lookup returns CDR1 MDHEN and CDR2 SYDVKM. The CDR3 is 17 amino acids. Trimming took off 1 base at V and 0 bases at J, with 10 bases between the two ends.

This clonotype was counted a single time. A much more abundant neighbour one base away suggests this may be a read error. The rearrangement joins TRBV27 to TRBJ2-7, with 7 bases aligning to TRBD2. From germline, CDR1 is MNHEY and CDR2 SMNVEV (reference sequence). This CDR3 has 14 amino acids. CDR3 DNA sequence: TGTACCAGCAGCCTCGGGGGGAGAGGGGTCGAGCAGTACTTC. This sequence encodes CTSSLGGRGVEQYF.

This clonotype was seen a few times. J is TRBJ2-5 and V is TRBV20-1; 12 positions match TRBD2. The junction had 5 bases not matched to a gene; V was cut back by 6 bases and J by 3 bases. CDR1 is DFQATT, CDR2 SNEGSKA, per germline (reference sequence). There are 14 residues in the CDR3. The CDR3 nucleotides are TGCAGTGCCAGACTAGCGGGAGTAAAAGAGACCCAGTACTTC. This codes for CSARLAGVKETQYF.

In this sample, this clonotype turned up many times. This chain connects TRBV19 to TRBJ1-1; TRBD1 might be the D (5 bases). Germline loops: CDR1 LNHDA, CDR2 SQIVND (reference sequence). Trimming removed 6 bases from V and 4 bases from J, with 12 bases in between. There are 13 residues in the CDR3. The CDR3 bases are TGTGCCAGTAGCTCTGGGGGTAGCACTGAAGCTTTCTTT. It is translated as CASSSGGSTEAFF.

This clonotype came up many times. V gene TRBV18 combines with J gene TRBJ1-1; TRBD1 aligns across 8 bases. V lost 5 bases and J lost 3; bases outside the gene matches: 8. CDR1 is KGHSH, CDR2 LQKENI, per germline. CDR3 length: 15 amino acids. CDR3 coding DNA: TGTGCCAGCTCATCGGACAGGGTTGGGTACACTGAAGCTTTCTTT. This gives the protein CASSSDRVGYTEAFF.

This clonotype has ten or more counts. The chain carries TRBV5-1 and TRBJ2-5; TRBD1 agrees at 8 bases. This CDR3 contains 15 residues. The J segment lost 5 bases and the V segment lost 4 bases, leaving 10 bases of the junction unmatched. Per the germline V gene, CDR1 is SGHRS and CDR2 is YFSETQ. The CDR3 DNA is TGCGCCAGCAGCAAACCCACAGGGGGACGGGAGACCCAGTACTTC. It is translated as CASSKPTGGRETQYF. The full variable domain, completed using reference TRBV5-1 and TRBJ2-5, is KAGVTQTPRYLIKTRGQQVTLSCSPISGHRSVSWYQQTPGQGLQFLFEYFSETQRNKGNFPGRFSGRQFSNSRSEMNVSTLELGDSALYLCASSKPTGGRETQYFGPGTRLLVL.

In this sample, this clonotype turned up many times. The CDR3 is CSARGGQGTFYGYTF. The CDR3 DNA follows: TGCAGTGCTAGGGGGGGACAGGGCACATTCTATGGCTACACCTTC. The gene calls are TRBV20-1 and TRBJ1-2; TRBD1 matches 9 bases. The CDR3 is made up of 15 amino acids. The ends lost 3 bases at V and 4 bases at J; junction bases unmatched: 9. Germline V lookup: CDR1 DFQATT, CDR2 SNEGSKA (reference sequence).

This clonotype has ten or more counts. The gene calls are TRBV7-8 and TRBJ1-2; 9 nucleotides match TRBD1. CDR1 is SGHVS, CDR2 FQNEAQ, per germline. The CDR3 length is 15 residues. V lost 7 bases, J lost 1 base, and 7 bases stayed unmatched. The CDR3 sequence: CASTEGQGYNYGYTF. In nucleotides, the CDR3 is TGTGCCAGCACTGAGGGACAGGGATATAACTATGGCTACACCTTC.